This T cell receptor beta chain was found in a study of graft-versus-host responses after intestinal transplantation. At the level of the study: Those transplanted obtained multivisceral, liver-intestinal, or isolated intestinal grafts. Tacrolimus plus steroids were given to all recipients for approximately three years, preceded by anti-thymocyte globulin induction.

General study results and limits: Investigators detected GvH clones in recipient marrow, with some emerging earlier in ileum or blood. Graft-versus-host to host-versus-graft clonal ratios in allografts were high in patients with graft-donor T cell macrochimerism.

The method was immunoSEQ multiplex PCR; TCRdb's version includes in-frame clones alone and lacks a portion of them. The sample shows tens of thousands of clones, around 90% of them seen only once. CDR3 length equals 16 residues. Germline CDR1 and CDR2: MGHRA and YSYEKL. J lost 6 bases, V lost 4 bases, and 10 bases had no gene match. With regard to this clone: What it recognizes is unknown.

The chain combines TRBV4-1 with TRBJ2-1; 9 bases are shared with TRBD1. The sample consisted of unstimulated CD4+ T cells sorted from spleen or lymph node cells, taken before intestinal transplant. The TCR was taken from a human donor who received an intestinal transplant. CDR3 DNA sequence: TGCGCCAGCAGCCCCTCCCCGGACAGGGGAAGCAATGAGCAGTTCTTC. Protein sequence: CASSPSPDRGSNEQFF.